This T cell receptor beta chain was captured by sequencing in a study of blood T cell repertoires in COVID-19. Study-wide context: Some COVID-19 samples were acute and others convalescent; all came from the United States, Italy and Spain.

This CDR3 has 11 amino acids. V lost 6 bases and J 8 bases, leaving 10 bases between the germline ends. Germline V gene sequence: CDR1 MNHEY, CDR2 SVGAGI. Sequencing was performed with immunoSEQ multiplex PCR; in TCRdb, only in-frame clones are kept and a portion is missing. The sample holds 250,000 to 350,000 clones, over 75% seen once. Sample: PBMCs or T cells enriched from blood (not recorded which). This TCR was recovered from a woman aged 25 to 45 who had recovered from COVID-19. This chain links TRBV6-5 with TRBJ1-1; weak D call: TRBD1 (6 bases). For the CDR3, the DNA is TGTGCCAGCAGCCGCGGACAGGAAGCTTTCTTT. Protein sequence: CASSRGQEAFF.